This TCR beta chain was found in a study of shared clonotypes between healthy human individuals. General study findings and limits: Memory subsets generally showed smaller estimated richness than naive subsets did.

Sequencing was performed with immunoSEQ multiplex PCR; in TCRdb, only in-frame clones are kept and a portion is missing. This table has more than 900,000 clones, around 78% appearing once. Germline V gives CDR1 SGHTA, CDR2 FQGTGA. V lost 2 bases and J 1 base, leaving 2 bases between the germline ends. The CDR3 has 13 residues. The study drew all its donors from Caucasian adults living in Nashville, Tennessee. This clone came up a few times. The antigen is undetermined. Distinct nucleotide sequences in the sample also encode this CDR3. Sequencing was carried out using memory CD4+ T cells from PBMCs. Indicated subset: CD45RA-negative fraction. The sequence came from a man aged 18 to 30 in good health. Some clones in this sample may be carry-over from other donors' samples. The chain is built from TRBV7-3 and TRBJ2-2; D is uncertain. The CDR3 DNA reads TGTGCCAGCAGCTTAGGGAACACCGGGGAGCTGTTTTTT. The encoded protein is CASSLGNTGELFF.